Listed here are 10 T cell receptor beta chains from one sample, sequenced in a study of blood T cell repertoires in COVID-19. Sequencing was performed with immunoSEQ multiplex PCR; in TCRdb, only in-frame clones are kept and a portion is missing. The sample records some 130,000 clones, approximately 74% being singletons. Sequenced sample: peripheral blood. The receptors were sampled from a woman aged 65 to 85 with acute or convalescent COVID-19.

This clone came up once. DNA for the CDR3: TGTGCCAGCTCAGCGGGCTCCGGCACGAAGACCCAGTACTTC. It specifies CASSAGSGTKTQYF. V is TRBV18 and J is TRBJ2-5, with TRBD2 as a possible D gene (5 bases). Trimming shortened V by 5 bases and J by 6 bases, and 16 bases separated the two germline ends. CDR3 size: 14 residues. Germline assignment: CDR1 KGHSH and CDR2 LQKENI.

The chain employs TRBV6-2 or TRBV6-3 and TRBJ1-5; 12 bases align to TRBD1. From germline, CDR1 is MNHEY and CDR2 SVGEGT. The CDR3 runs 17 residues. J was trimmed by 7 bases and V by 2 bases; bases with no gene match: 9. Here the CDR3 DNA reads TGTGCCAGCAGTTACCCCAGGGACAGGGGGCTTGGACAGCCCCAGCATTTT. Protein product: CASSYPRDRGLGQPQHF.

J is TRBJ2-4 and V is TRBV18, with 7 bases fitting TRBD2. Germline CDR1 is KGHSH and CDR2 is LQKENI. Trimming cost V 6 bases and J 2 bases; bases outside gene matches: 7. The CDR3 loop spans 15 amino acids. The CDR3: CASSPTGGSKNIQYF. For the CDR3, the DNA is TGTGCCAGCTCCCCAACCGGGGGGTCCAAAAACATTCAGTACTTC.

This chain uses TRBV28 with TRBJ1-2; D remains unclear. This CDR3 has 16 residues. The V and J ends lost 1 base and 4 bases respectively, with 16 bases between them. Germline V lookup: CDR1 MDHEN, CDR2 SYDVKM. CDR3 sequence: CASSLFGNGEGYGYTF. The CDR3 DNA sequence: TGTGCCAGCAGTTTATTCGGTAATGGGGAGGGCTATGGCTACACCTTC.

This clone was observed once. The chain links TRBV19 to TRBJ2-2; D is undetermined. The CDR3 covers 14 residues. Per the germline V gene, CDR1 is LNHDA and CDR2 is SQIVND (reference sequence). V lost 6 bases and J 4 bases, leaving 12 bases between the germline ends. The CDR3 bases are TGTGCCAGTAGGGCCACCAGTGGCACCGGGGAGCTGTTTTTT. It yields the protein CASRATSGTGELFF.

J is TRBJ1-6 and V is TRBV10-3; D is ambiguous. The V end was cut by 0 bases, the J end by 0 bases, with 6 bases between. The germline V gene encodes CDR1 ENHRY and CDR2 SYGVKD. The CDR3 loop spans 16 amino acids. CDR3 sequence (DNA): TGTGCCATCAGTGAGTCCTCGAGCTCCTATAATTCACCCCTCCACTTT. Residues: CAISESSSSYNSPLHF.

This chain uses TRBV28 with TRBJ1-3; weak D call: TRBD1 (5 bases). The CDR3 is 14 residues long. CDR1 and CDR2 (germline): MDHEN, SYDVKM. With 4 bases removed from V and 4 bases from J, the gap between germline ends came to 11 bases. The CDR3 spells CASSSGNSGNTIYF. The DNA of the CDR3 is TGTGCCAGCAGTTCAGGGAACAGCGGAAACACCATATATTTT. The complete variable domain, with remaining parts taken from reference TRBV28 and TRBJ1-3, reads DVKVTQSSRYLVKRTGEKVFLECVQDMDHENMFWYRQDPGLGLRLIYFSYDVKMKEKGDIPEGYSVSREKKERFSLILESASTNQTSMYLCASSSGNSGNTIYFGEGSWLTVV.

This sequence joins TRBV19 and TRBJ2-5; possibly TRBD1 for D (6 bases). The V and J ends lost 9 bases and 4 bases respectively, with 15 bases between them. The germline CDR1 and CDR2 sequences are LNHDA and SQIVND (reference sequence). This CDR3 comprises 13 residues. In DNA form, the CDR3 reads TGTGCCAGCGGGACGTCGACAGGAGAGACCCAGTACTTC. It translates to CASGTSTGETQYF.

CDR3 nucleotide sequence: TGTGCCAGCTCACGGGACAGAAATAACTATGGCTACACCTTC. Translating it yields CASSRDRNNYGYTF. V and J are TRBV18 and TRBJ1-2; 7 bases agree with TRBD1. The CDR3 covers 14 residues. Germline V gene lookup returns CDR1 KGHSH and CDR2 LQKENI. With V trimmed by 4 bases and J by 1 base, 3 bases remained unmatched.

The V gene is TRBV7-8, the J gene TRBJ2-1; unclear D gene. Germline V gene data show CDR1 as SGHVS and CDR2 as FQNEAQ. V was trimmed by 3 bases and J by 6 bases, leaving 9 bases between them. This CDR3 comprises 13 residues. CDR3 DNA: TGTGCCAGCAGCTTTTCCAATTTCAATGAGCAGTTCTTC. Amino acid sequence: CASSFSNFNEQFF.